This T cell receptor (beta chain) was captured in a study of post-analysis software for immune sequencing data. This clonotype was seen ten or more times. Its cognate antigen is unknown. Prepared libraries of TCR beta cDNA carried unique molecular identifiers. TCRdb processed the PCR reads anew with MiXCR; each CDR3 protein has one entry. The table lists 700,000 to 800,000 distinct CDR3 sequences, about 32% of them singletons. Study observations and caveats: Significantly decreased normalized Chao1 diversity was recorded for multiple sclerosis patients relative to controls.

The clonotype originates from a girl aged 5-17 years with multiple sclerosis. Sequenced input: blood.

The CDR3 protein is CASRPASGVGYGYTF. CDR3 DNA: TGTGCCAGCAGGCCCGCGTCCGGGGTGGGCTATGGCTACACCTTC. The chain uses TRBV6-5 and TRBJ1-2; D gene ambiguous. The CDR3 length is 15 residues. With 6 bases removed from V and 4 bases from J, the gap between germline ends came to 18 bases. Germline V lookup: CDR1 MNHEY, CDR2 SVGAGI.